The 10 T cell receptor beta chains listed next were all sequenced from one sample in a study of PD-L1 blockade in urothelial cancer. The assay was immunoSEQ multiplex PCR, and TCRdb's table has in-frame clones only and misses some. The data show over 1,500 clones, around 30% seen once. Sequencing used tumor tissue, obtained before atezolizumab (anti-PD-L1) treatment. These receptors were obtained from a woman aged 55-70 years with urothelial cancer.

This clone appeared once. The DNA for the CDR3 is TGTGCCAGCAGCCTCAGGGCCTCTGGAAACACCATATATTTT. Translating gives CASSLRASGNTIYF. The chain has TRBV14 and TRBJ1-3; maybe TRBD1 (5 bases). Per the germline V gene, CDR1 is SGHDN and CDR2 is FVKESK. Trimming took off 4 bases at V and 0 bases at J, with 7 bases between the two ends. The CDR3 extends over 14 amino acids.

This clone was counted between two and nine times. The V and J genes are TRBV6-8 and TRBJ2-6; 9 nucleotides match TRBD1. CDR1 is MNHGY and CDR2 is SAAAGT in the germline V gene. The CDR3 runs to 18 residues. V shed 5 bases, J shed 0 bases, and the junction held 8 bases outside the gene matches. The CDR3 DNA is TGTGCCAGCAGTCCCGGGACAGGGTTTCTCTCTGGGGCCAACGTCCTGACTTTC. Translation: CASSPGTGFLSGANVLTF.

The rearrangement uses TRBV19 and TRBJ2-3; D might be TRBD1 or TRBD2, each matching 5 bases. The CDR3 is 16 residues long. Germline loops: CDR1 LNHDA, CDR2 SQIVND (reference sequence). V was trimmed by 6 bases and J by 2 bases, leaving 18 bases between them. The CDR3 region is CASSREGRYFTDTQYF. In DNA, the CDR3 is TGTGCCAGTAGCCGAGAGGGACGATACTTCACAGATACGCAGTATTTT.

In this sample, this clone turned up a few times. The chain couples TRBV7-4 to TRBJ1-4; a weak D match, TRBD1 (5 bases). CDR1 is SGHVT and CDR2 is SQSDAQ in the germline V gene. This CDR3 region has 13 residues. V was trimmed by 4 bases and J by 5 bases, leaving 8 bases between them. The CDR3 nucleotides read TGTGCCAGCAGCTGGGGACGGAATGAAAAACTGTTTTTT. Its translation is CASSWGRNEKLFF.

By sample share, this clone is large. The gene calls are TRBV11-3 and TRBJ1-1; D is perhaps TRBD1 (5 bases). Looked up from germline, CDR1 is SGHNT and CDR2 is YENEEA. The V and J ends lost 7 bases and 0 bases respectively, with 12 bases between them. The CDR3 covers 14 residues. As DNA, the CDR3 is TGTGCCAGCACCCATGGGACGGTGAACACTGAAGCTTTCTTT. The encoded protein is CASTHGTVNTEAFF.

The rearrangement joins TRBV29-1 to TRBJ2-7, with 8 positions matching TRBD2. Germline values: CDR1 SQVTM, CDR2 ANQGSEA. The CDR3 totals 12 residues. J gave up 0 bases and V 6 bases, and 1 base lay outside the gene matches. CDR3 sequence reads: CSVGTSSYEQYF. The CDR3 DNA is TGCAGCGTGGGGACTAGCTCCTACGAGCAGTACTTC.

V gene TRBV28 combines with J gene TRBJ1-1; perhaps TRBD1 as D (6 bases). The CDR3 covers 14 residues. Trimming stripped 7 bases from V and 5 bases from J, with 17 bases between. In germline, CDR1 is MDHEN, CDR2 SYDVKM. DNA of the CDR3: TGTGCCAGCACCCTATGGGGGCGTGGTACTGAAGCTTTCTTT. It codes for CASTLWGRGTEAFF.

CDR3 DNA: TGTGCCAGCAGTGCCACCCCGGGGACCCCTGAAGCTTTCTTT. Its translation: CASSATPGTPEAFF. The V call is TRBV6-8, the J call TRBJ1-1, with D possibly being TRBD1 (5 bases). Looked up from germline, CDR1 is MNHGY and CDR2 is SAAAGT. The V gene lost 5 bases and the J gene lost 6 bases, with 16 bases spanning the gap. This CDR3 contains 14 residues.

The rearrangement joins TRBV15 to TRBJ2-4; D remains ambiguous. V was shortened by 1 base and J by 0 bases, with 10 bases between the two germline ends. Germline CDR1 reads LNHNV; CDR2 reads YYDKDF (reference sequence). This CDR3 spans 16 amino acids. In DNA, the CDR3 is TGTGCCACCAGCAGAGTGAGAATATTAGCCAAAAACATTCAGTACTTC. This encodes CATSRVRILAKNIQYF.

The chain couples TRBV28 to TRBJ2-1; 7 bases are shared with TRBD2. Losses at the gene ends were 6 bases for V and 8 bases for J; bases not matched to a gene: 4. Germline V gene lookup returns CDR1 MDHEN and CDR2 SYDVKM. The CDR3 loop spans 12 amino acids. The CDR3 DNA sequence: TGTGCCAGCAGCCGACTAGCCGATGAGCAGTTCTTC. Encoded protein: CASSRLADEQFF. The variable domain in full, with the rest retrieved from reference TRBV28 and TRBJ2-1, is DVKVTQSSRYLVKRTGEKVFLECVQDMDHENMFWYRQDPGLGLRLIYFSYDVKMKEKGDIPEGYSVSREKKERFSLILESASTNQTSMYLCASSRLADEQFFGPGTRLTVL.